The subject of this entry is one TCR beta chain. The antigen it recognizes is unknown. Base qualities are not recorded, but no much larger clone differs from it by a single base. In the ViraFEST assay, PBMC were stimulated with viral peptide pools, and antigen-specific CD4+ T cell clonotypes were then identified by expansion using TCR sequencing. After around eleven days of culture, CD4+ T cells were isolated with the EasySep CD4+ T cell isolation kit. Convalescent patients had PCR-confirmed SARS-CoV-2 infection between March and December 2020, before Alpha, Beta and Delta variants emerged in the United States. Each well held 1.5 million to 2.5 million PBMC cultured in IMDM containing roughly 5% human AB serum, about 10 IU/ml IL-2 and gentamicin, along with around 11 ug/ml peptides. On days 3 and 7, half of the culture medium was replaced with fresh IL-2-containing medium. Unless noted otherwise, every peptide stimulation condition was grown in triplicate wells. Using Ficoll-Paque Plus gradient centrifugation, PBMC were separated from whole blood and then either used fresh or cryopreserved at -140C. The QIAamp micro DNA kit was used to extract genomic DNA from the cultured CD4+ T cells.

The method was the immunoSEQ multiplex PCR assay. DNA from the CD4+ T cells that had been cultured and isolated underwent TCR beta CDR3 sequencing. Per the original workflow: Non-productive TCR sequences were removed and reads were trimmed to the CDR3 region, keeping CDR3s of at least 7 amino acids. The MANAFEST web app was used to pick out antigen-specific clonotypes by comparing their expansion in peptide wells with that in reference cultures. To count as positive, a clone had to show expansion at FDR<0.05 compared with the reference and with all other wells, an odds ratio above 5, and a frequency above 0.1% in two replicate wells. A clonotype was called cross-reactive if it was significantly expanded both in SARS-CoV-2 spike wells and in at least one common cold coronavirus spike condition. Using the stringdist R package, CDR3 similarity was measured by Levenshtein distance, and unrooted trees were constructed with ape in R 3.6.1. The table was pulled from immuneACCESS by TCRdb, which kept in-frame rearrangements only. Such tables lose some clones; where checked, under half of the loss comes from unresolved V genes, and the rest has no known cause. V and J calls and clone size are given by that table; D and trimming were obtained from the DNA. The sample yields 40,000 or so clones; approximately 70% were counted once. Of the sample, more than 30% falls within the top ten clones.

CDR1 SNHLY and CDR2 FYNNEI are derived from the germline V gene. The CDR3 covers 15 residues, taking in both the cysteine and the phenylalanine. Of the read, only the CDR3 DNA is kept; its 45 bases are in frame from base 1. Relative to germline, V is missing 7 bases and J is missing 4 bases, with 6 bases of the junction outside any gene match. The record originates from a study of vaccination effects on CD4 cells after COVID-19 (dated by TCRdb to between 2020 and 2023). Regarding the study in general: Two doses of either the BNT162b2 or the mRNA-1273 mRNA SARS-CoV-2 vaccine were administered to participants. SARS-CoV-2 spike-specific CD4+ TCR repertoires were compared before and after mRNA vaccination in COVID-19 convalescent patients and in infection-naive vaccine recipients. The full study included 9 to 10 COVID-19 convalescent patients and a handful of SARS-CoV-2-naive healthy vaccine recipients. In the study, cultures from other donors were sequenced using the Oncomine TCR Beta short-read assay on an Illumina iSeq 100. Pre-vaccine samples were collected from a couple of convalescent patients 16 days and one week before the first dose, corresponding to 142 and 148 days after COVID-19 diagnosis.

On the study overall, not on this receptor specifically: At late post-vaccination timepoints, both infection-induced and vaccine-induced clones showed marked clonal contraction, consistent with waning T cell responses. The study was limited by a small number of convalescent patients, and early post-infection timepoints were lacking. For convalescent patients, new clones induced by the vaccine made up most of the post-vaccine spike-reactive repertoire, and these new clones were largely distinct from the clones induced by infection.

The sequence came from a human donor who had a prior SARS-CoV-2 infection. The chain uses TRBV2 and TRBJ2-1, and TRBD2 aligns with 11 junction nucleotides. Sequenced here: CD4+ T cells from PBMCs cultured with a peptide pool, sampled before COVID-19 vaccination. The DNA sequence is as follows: TGTGCCAGCACCAAAGGGACTAGCGGTTACAATGAGCAGTTCTTC. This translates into CASTKGTSGYNEQFF. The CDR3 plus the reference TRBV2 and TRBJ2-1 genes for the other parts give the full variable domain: EPEVTQTPSHQVTQMGQEVILRCVPISNHLYFYWYRQILGQKVEFLVSFYNNEISEKSEIFDDQFSVERPDGSNFTLKIRSTKLEDSAMYFCASTKGTSGYNEQFFGPGTRLTVL.